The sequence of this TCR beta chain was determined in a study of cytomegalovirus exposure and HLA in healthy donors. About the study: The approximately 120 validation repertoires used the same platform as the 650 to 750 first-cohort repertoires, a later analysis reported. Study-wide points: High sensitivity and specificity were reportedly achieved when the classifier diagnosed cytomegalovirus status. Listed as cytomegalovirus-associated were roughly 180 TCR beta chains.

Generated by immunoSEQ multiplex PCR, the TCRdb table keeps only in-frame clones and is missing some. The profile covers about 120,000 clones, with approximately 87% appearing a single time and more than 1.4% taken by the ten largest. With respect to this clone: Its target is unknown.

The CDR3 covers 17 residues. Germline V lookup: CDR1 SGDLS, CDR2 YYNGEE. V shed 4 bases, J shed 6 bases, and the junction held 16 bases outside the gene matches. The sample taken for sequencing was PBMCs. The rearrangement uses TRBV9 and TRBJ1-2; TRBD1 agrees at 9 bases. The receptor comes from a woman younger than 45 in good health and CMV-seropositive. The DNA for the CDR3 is TGTGCCAGCAGCACAGGGCCGGGACAGGGAAGTGGCGATGGCTACACCTTC. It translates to CASSTGPGQGSGDGYTF.